Sequencing of this T cell receptor beta chain was carried out in a study of blood T cell repertoires in COVID-19. In the study overall: Some COVID-19 samples were acute and others convalescent; all came from the United States, Italy and Spain. The cDNA or gDNA used as material had been derived from T cells, B-cell-depleted T cells, or PBMCs.

The V end was cut by 1 base, the J end by 1 base, with 5 bases between. In germline, CDR1 is SGHAT, CDR2 FQNNGV. There are 14 residues in the CDR3. Under the authors' procedure: For nucleated cells, counts were estimated from reference gene primer amplification. Assay used: immunoSEQ multiplex PCR; TCRdb lists only in-frame clones, some missing. That table furnishes V, J and clone size, whereas the DNA furnished D and trimming. This sample yields over 65,000 clones, of which roughly 77% are seen a single time; over 8.5% belongs to the top ten. This receptor was obtained from a human donor in a cohort sampled during active COVID-19. This sequence joins TRBV11-2 and TRBJ1-5, with unresolved D. The sample was peripheral blood. The CDR3 spells CASSLGGSNQPQHF. In DNA form, the CDR3 reads TGTGCCAGCAGCTTAGGCGGCAGCAATCAGCCCCAGCATTTT.